The next 12 T cell receptor beta chains were all read from a single sample in a study of spatial heterogeneity in lung cancer. Indicated time point: sample taken at primary tumor resection. Overall study results and limits: Within tumors, counts of expanded alpha and beta TCRs tracked tumor mutation counts.

Their recognized antigens are unknown. TCRdb re-derived calls from the 5' RACE reads in MiXCR, one entry per CDR3 protein. The profile shows fewer than 20,000 distinct CDR3 sequences, around 5.5% of them singletons. This specimen was lung tumor tissue, taken at surgery. Every receptor here comes from a female donor with early-stage non-small cell lung cancer.

Within the sample, this clonotype is medium-sized (0.01 to 0.1%). The library was designed around alpha chains, so this beta chain is a stray read whose abundance carries little weight. CDR3 region: CASTRSRNTDTQYF. CDR3 nucleotides: TGTGCCAGCACCCGGAGTAGGAATACAGATACGCAGTATTTT. The chain recombines TRBV6-1 with TRBJ2-3; no clear D gene. The germline V gene encodes CDR1 MNHNS and CDR2 SASEGT. CDR3 length: 14 residues. V was cut by 7 bases and J by 3 bases, with 14 bases left in between.

This clonotype was seen ten or more times. The library was prepared for alpha chains; this beta chain is a stray read, so its frequency means little. In DNA, the CDR3 is TGCAGTGCTAGAGACCGAGGGACTAGCGGGAGGGCCTCCGGGGAGCTGTTTTTT. Encoded protein: CSARDRGTSGRASGELFF. The chain links TRBV20-1 to TRBJ2-2, with TRBD2 identical over 16 bases. The germline V gene has CDR1 DFQATT and CDR2 SNEGSKA (reference sequence). The trim removed 0 bases at V and 6 bases at J, leaving 7 bases unmatched. The CDR3 totals 18 residues.

Ten or more counts support this clonotype. Since the library was made to target alpha chains, this beta chain is a stray read and its abundance is not meaningful. The gene calls are TRBV20-1 and TRBJ2-2; 10 bases align to TRBD2. With 6 bases clipped from V and 7 bases from J, the junction kept 8 bases outside the gene matches. The germline gives CDR1 DFQATT, CDR2 SNEGSKA (reference sequence). The CDR3 runs to 14 residues. The CDR3 region is CSAVAGGSGGELFF. The CDR3 nucleotides read TGCAGTGCAGTAGCGGGAGGATCGGGCGGGGAGCTGTTTTTT.

In this sample, this clonotype is medium-sized. For a library built for alpha chains, this beta chain is a stray read; little rests on its size. The chain is built from TRBV5-1 and TRBJ2-1; 10 positions match TRBD2. Germline values: CDR1 SGHRS, CDR2 YFSETQ. The CDR3 has 16 amino acids. V lost 4 bases to trimming and J lost 2 bases; unmatched junction nucleotides: 6. The CDR3 DNA follows: TGCGCCAGCAGCCCCTCCCTAGCGGGAGCCTACAATGAGCAGTTCTTC. This gives the protein CASSPSLAGAYNEQFF.

This clonotype was counted between two and nine times. Since it is a stray read in a library aimed at alpha chains, this beta chain has a size that is not meaningful. The chain's CDR3 is CASSLAGGETQYF. CDR3 DNA sequence: TGCGCCAGCAGCTTGGCTGGAGGGGAGACCCAGTACTTC. The V and J genes are TRBV5-1 and TRBJ2-5; tentative D call: TRBD2 (6 bases). Deletions cut 0 bases from V and 5 bases from J, with 8 bases between. The V gene's germline CDR1 is SGHRS and CDR2 YFSETQ. CDR3 size: 13 residues.

This clonotype was seen ten or more times. This beta chain is an off-target read within a library intended for alpha chains, so its frequency means little. J is TRBJ2-1 and V is TRBV28; D remains ambiguous. Trimming cost V 7 bases and J 1 base, with 17 bases left between them. The CDR3 is 16 amino acids. The germline V gene has CDR1 MDHEN and CDR2 SYDVKM. CDR3 protein: CASMGSGAASYNEQFF. The CDR3 DNA sequence: TGTGCCAGCATGGGGTCCGGAGCAGCATCCTACAATGAGCAGTTCTTC. Supplemented by reference TRBV28 and TRBJ2-1, the full variable domain reads DVKVTQSSRYLVKRTGEKVFLECVQDMDHENMFWYRQDPGLGLRLIYFSYDVKMKEKGDIPEGYSVSREKKERFSLILESASTNQTSMYLCASMGSGAASYNEQFFGPGTRLTVL.

This clonotype came up many times. Because this beta chain is a stray read in a library intended to capture alpha chains, its abundance should not be given much weight. The rearrangement joins TRBV29-1 to TRBJ2-3; 9 bases align to TRBD2. Germline CDR1 SQVTM, CDR2 ANQGSEA. The J segment lost 4 bases and the V segment lost 1 base, leaving 6 bases of the junction unmatched. This CDR3 comprises 15 residues. This chain's CDR3 is CSVEGLAGVSDTQYF. In DNA form, the CDR3 reads TGCAGCGTTGAAGGGTTAGCGGGAGTCTCAGATACGCAGTATTTT.

This clonotype was recorded many times. Because this beta chain is a stray read in a library intended to capture alpha chains, its abundance should not be given much weight. The rearrangement joins TRBV14 to TRBJ2-3; D remains unclear. This CDR3 is 16 amino acids long. In germline, CDR1 is SGHDN, CDR2 FVKESK. Trimming removed 0 bases from V and 0 bases from J, with 10 bases in between. CDR3 region: CASSQDSPPSTDTQYF. DNA of the CDR3: TGTGCCAGCAGCCAAGATTCTCCGCCTAGCACAGATACGCAGTATTTT.

With regard to this clonotype: This beta chain turned up in a library designed for alpha chains; as an off-target read, its abundance says little. The V gene is TRBV20-1, the J gene TRBJ2-3; D gene ambiguous. CDR1 is DFQATT, CDR2 SNEGSKA, per germline (reference sequence). The CDR3 is 12 amino acids. Trimming removed 1 base at V and 4 bases at J, with 6 bases between. The CDR3 protein is CSARGGPDTQYF. Written as DNA, the CDR3 is TGCAGTGCTAGAGGGGGTCCAGATACGCAGTATTTT.

This clonotype was detected many times. Within a library made for alpha chains, this beta chain is off target, and its count is uninformative. The J gene is TRBJ1-4, the V gene TRBV4-2; 10 nucleotides align to TRBD1. Germline V gives CDR1 LGHNA, CDR2 YNFKEQ. The CDR3 is made up of 16 amino acids. J lost 7 bases, V lost 0 bases, and 5 bases had no gene match. The CDR3 protein is CASSQDGGQGSEKLFF. The DNA of the CDR3 is TGTGCCAGCAGCCAAGATGGGGGACAGGGGAGTGAAAAACTGTTTTTT.

This clonotype was seen ten or more times. Since the library was made to target alpha chains, this beta chain is a stray read and its abundance is not meaningful. The rearrangement joins TRBV28 to TRBJ2-7; TRBD2 matches at 9 bases. Germline values: CDR1 MDHEN, CDR2 SYDVKM. V lost 7 bases to trimming and J lost 7 bases; unmatched junction nucleotides: 8. There are 13 residues in the CDR3. The CDR3 is CASIPSGKYEQYF. The DNA for the CDR3 is TGTGCCAGCATCCCTAGCGGGAAGTATGAGCAGTACTTC.

This clonotype was detected many times. Being off target in a library aimed at alpha chains, this beta chain has a size of little meaning. This chain joins TRBV12-3 or TRBV12-4 and TRBJ2-7; no clear D. Trimming took 6 bases from V and 4 from J, leaving 10 bases between them. The CDR3 runs 12 residues. This CDR3 reads CASSQDGYEQYF. The CDR3 bases are TGTGCCAGCAGCCAGGACGGTTACGAGCAGTACTTC.